This T cell receptor beta chain was captured in a study of cytomegalovirus exposure and HLA in healthy donors. Trimming took off 7 bases at V and 4 bases at J, with 10 bases between the two ends. CDR1 and CDR2 (germline): SQVTM, ANQGSEA. This CDR3 has 11 residues. This clone has a handful of counts. Use of 60 Vbeta and 13 Jbeta primers characterized the PCR. Produced via immunoSEQ multiplex PCR; TCRdb's table is partial and in-frame only. The table lists 80,000 to 95,000 clones, around 59% of them singletons. The sequencing sample was made of PBMCs. This chain connects TRBV29-1 to TRBJ1-2; D might be TRBD1 (5 bases). This TCR came from a human donor in good health. CDR3 in amino acids: CSGQGVYGYTF. In DNA, the CDR3 is TGCAGCGGTCAGGGTGTCTATGGCTACACCTTC.